The 12 T cell receptor beta chains below were found in one sample sequenced in a study of T cell responses to AZD1222 COVID-19 vaccine. Method: immunoSEQ multiplex PCR; TCRdb's copy keeps in-frame clones and lacks some. This table has 80,000 to 95,000 clones, about nine tenths appearing once. This specimen consisted of peripheral blood, obtained 28 days after the second AZD1222 dose. Receptors originate from an adult who received the AZD1222 COVID-19 vaccine.

This clone was recorded only once. The chain uses TRBV14 and TRBJ1-2; D perhaps matches TRBD1 (5 bases). This CDR3 has 15 amino acids. Germline CDR1 is SGHDN and CDR2 is FVKESK. V dropped 4 bases and J dropped 0 bases, with 12 bases sitting between them. CDR3 nucleotide sequence: TGTGCCAGCAGCCTTGACAGAAGATCTAACTATGGCTACACCTTC. This encodes CASSLDRRSNYGYTF.

J is TRBJ2-5 and V is TRBV2; TRBD2 is a possible D gene (6 bases). V was cut by 7 bases and J by 1 base, with 10 bases left in between. The germline CDR1 and CDR2 sequences are SNHLY and FYNNEI. The CDR3 extends over 13 amino acids. CDR3 region: CASNRDSQETQYF. The CDR3 DNA follows: TGTGCCAGCAACCGGGACTCCCAAGAGACCCAGTACTTC. The full variable domain, completed using reference TRBV2 and TRBJ2-5, is EPEVTQTPSHQVTQMGQEVILRCVPISNHLYFYWYRQILGQKVEFLVSFYNNEISEKSEIFDDQFSVERPDGSNFTLKIRSTKLEDSAMYFCASNRDSQETQYFGPGTRLLVL.

The count of this clone is one. The rearrangement joins TRBV27 to TRBJ1-2; TRBD1 is a possible D gene (5 bases). Trimming cost V 3 bases and J 4 bases, with 12 bases left between them. The CDR3 totals 14 residues. From germline, CDR1 is MNHEY and CDR2 SMNVEV (reference sequence). The CDR3: CASSLTANFYGYTF. As DNA, the CDR3 is TGTGCCAGCAGTTTGACAGCGAACTTCTATGGCTACACCTTC.

The rearrangement links TRBV29-1 to TRBJ1-2; D gene ambiguous. Germline assignment: CDR1 SQVTM and CDR2 ANQGSEA. The V and J ends lost 7 bases and 5 bases respectively, with 11 bases between them. There are 11 residues in the CDR3. The DNA of the CDR3 is TGCAGCGCGGAGGGAGGGTATGGCTACACCTTC. The encoded protein is CSAEGGYGYTF.

The chain recombines TRBV3-1 (or the pseudogene TRBV3-2) with TRBJ1-5, with 10 bases fitting TRBD1. The V and J ends lost 4 bases and 4 bases, in that order; junction bases with no gene match: 4. This CDR3 spans 15 amino acids. Germline CDR1 and CDR2: LGHDT and YNNKEL (reference sequence). For the CDR3, the DNA is TGTGCCAGCAGCCCACGGGGACAGGGGAATCAGCCCCAGCATTTT. This gives the protein CASSPRGQGNQPQHF.

The V gene is TRBV6-4, the J gene TRBJ2-5; 8 bases fit TRBD2. Germline V gene lookup returns CDR1 MRHNA and CDR2 SNTAGT. The CDR3 runs 14 residues. Germline trimming cut 6 bases from V and 0 bases from J; bases unmatched to any gene: 3. The CDR3 DNA reads as TGTGCCAGCAGAGTTAGCGGGAACCAAGAGACCCAGTACTTC. Its protein product is CASRVSGNQETQYF.

This rearrangement joins TRBV12-5 to TRBJ1-1; 8 positions match TRBD1. Germline values: CDR1 LGHNT, CDR2 FRNRAP. The CDR3 runs to 16 residues. Germline trimming cut 2 bases from V and 2 bases from J; bases unmatched to any gene: 7. The CDR3 sequence is CASGLPETGVNTEAFF. CDR3 nucleotides: TGTGCTAGTGGTTTGCCCGAGACAGGGGTAAACACTGAAGCTTTCTTT.

For the CDR3, the DNA is TGTGCCAGCAGAACAGGGGAGGGACAGCCCCAGCATTTT. This translates into CASRTGEGQPQHF. The J gene is TRBJ1-5, the V gene TRBV6-5; 7 nucleotides agree with TRBD1. Trimming took 6 bases from V and 7 from J; bases not matched to a gene: 6. Germline lookup yields CDR1 MNHEY and CDR2 SVGAGI. This CDR3 is 13 amino acids long.

The rearrangement uses TRBV4-2 and TRBJ1-1; D perhaps matches TRBD1 (5 bases). The CDR3 length is 15 residues. V was clipped by 0 bases and J by 6 bases, with 14 bases between them. Germline-derived CDR1 and CDR2 are LGHNA and YNFKEQ. CDR3 in DNA: TGTGCCAGCAGCCAAGATCGGGGGTACGAAGCTGAAGCTTTCTTT. This codes for CASSQDRGYEAEAFF.

This sequence joins TRBV12-5 and TRBJ2-7; TRBD1 matches at 9 bases. The V gene's germline CDR1 is LGHNT and CDR2 FRNRAP. CDR3 length equals 15 residues. V trimming: 2 bases; J trimming: 3 bases; junction bases outside the gene matches: 5. The CDR3 sequence: CASGLSGTGNYEQYF. The CDR3 DNA is TGTGCTAGTGGTTTGTCTGGGACAGGGAACTACGAGCAGTACTTC.

This chain uses TRBV6-5 with TRBJ2-1; 10 nucleotides agree with TRBD2. V dropped 2 bases and J dropped 5; count of bases not matched to a gene: 6. CDR1 is MNHEY, CDR2 SVGAGI, per germline. The CDR3 is made up of 16 amino acids. In nucleotides, the CDR3 is TGTGCCAGCAGTTACACCCTAGCGGGGGTGGACAATGAGCAGTTCTTC. Its translation: CASSYTLAGVDNEQFF.

This chain links TRBV18 with TRBJ1-2, with 7 bases lining up with TRBD1. Trimming cost V 2 bases and J 3 bases; bases outside gene matches: 3. The CDR3 consists of 14 residues. Germline V CDR1 and CDR2: KGHSH, LQKENI. The CDR3 is CASSPTGDYYGYTF. The CDR3 DNA is TGTGCCAGCTCACCAACAGGGGACTACTATGGCTACACCTTC.